This T cell receptor beta chain was recorded in a study of naive and memory T cell subsets. Study-wide results and limits: Naive repertoires, especially CD8, held a few larger clonotypes, possibly memory cells re-expressing CD45RA. Clonotypes here are unpaired alpha or beta chain sequences. In CD4 and CD8 cells, diversity dropped from naive through EMRA.

In this sample, this clonotype turned up once. The antigen is unknown. Separate alpha and beta amplification began at the second PCR step. The beta constant-region primer was an equimolar mix of two oligonucleotides covering TRBC1 and TRBC2. TCRdb fed the UMI-ligation and nested PCR reads into MiXCR, producing one record per CDR3 protein. The sample lists around 160,000 distinct CDR3 sequences, 15% to 20% seen once, with 0.14% to 0.15% in the top ten. This clonotype was obtained from a human donor in good health. Specimen: naive CD4+ T cells from blood.

The CDR3 reads CATKGPQGPYEQYF. CDR3 sequence (DNA): TGTGCCACCAAAGGTCCCCAGGGTCCCTACGAGCAGTACTTC. V gene TRBV28 combines with J gene TRBJ2-7; weak D call: TRBD1 (5 bases). Germline V gene lookup returns CDR1 MDHEN and CDR2 SYDVKM. The CDR3 is made up of 14 amino acids. The ends were cut back, 10 bases at V and 2 bases at J, with 18 bases in the middle.